This T cell receptor beta chain is drawn from a study of neurological immune-mediated disorders. This clonotype was counted many times. V gave up 3 bases and J gave up 5 bases, with 10 bases separating them. In germline, CDR1 is LNHDA, CDR2 SQIVND (reference sequence). This CDR3 region has 13 residues. The time point here: longitudinal time-point 3. TCRdb analysed the 5' RACE reads with MiXCR anew, one entry per CDR3 protein. The sample has around 97,000 distinct CDR3 sequences; 9.5% to 14% are singletons. The TCR sequence derives from a female donor with HTLV-1-associated myelopathy (HAM/TSP). The specimen sequenced was PBMCs. The genes are TRBV19 and TRBJ2-5, with D tentatively TRBD1 (6 bases). CDR3 DNA sequence: TGTGCCAGTAGTATCCCAGGGGAGGAGACCCAGTACTTC. Protein product: CASSIPGEETQYF.